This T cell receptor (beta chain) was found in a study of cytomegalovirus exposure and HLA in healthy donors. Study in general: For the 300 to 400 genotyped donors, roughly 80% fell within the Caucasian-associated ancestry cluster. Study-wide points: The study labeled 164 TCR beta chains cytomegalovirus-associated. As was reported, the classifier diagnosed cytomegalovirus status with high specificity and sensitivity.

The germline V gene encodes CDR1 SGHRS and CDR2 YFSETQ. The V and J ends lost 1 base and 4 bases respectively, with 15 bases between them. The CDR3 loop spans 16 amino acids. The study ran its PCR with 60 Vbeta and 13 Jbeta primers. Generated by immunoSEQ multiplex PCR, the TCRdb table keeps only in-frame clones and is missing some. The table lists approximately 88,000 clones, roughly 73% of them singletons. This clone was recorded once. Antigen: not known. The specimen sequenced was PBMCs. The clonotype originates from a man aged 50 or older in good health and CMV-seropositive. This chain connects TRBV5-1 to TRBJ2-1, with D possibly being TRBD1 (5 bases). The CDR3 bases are TGCGCCAGCAGCTTGACGAGGCAGGGCTTATACAATGAGCAGTTCTTC. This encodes CASSLTRQGLYNEQFF.